Each of the 18 T cell receptor beta chains below was sequenced from the same sample in a study of naive and memory T cell subsets. The beta constant-region primer was an equimolar mix of two oligonucleotides covering TRBC1 and TRBC2. The ligated cDNA underwent four PCR rounds using SP2 and nested alpha and beta constant-region primers. Via MiXCR, TCRdb re-called the UMI-ligation and nested PCR reads, giving one row per CDR3 protein. The table lists 95,000 to 150,000 distinct CDR3 sequences, 30% to 45% of them singletons. Sequencing was performed on central memory CD4+ T cells from blood. Receptor source: a human donor in good health.

A few counts support this clonotype. This sequence joins TRBV28 and TRBJ1-2, with TRBD1 identical over 7 bases. The CDR3 length is 15 residues. Unmatched junction bases numbered 11, after V lost 6 bases and J lost 4 bases. Germline V gene data show CDR1 as MDHEN and CDR2 as SYDVKM. Here the CDR3 DNA reads TGTGCCAGCAGCCGAAGACAGGGCGGCGGCTATGGCTACACCTTC. Translating gives CASSRRQGGGYGYTF.

V usage is TRBV12-3 or TRBV12-4 and J usage is TRBJ2-7; TRBD2 is a possible D gene (5 bases). This CDR3 comprises 14 residues. Between the trimmed V and J ends, which lost 0 bases and 7 bases, there was a span of 13 bases. The CDR3, as DNA: TGTGCCAGCAGTTTAGCGATCGGGAAGAGGGAGCAGTACTTC. It encodes CASSLAIGKREQYF.

The genes are TRBV11-2 and TRBJ2-1; TRBD2 aligns across 10 bases. There are 18 residues in the CDR3. With V trimmed by 1 base and J by 8 bases, 14 bases remained unmatched. Germline V lookup: CDR1 SGHAT, CDR2 FQNNGV. DNA for the CDR3: TGTGCCAGCAGCTTAGTCCCCCCTTTAGCGGGAGGAAGAGATGAGCAGTTCTTC. Its translation is CASSLVPPLAGGRDEQFF. Filled out from reference TRBV11-2 and TRBJ2-1, the complete variable domain reads EAGVAQSPRYKIIEKRQSVAFWCNPISGHATLYWYQQILGQGPKLLIQFQNNGVVDDSQLPKDRFSAERLKGVDSTLKIQPAKLEDSAVYLCASSLVPPLAGGRDEQFFGPGTRLTVL.

This clonotype was seen a handful of times. V and J are TRBV4-1 and TRBJ2-1; D uncertain. V lost 0 bases, J lost 6 bases, and 9 bases lay in between. In germline, CDR1 is MGHRA, CDR2 YSYEKL. The CDR3 spans 14 residues. CDR3: CASSQEGRFNEQFF. The DNA for the CDR3 is TGCGCCAGCAGCCAAGAAGGAAGATTCAATGAGCAGTTCTTC.

This sequence joins TRBV19 and TRBJ2-2; tentative D call: TRBD1 (5 bases). Trimming removed 2 bases from V and 6 bases from J, with 16 bases in between. The CDR3 length is 16 residues. Per germline, CDR1 LNHDA and CDR2 SQIVND (reference sequence). CDR3 coding DNA: TGTGCCAGTAGTATATCTGCAGGGAAGGGGTCCGGGGAGCTGTTTTTT. Translating gives CASSISAGKGSGELFF.

This clonotype was found a few times. This sequence joins TRBV30 and TRBJ2-3; unclear D gene. Germline V CDR1 and CDR2: GTSNPN, SVGIG (reference sequence). The V and J ends lost 0 bases and 1 base respectively, with 20 bases between them. This CDR3 is 18 amino acids long. The CDR3 is CAWSVRASPHWGTDTQYF. CDR3 bases: TGTGCCTGGAGTGTACGGGCCTCCCCGCACTGGGGCACAGATACGCAGTATTTT. The full variable domain, its missing parts supplied by reference TRBV30 and TRBJ2-3, is SQTIHQWPATLVQPVGSPLSLECTVEGTSNPNLYWYRQAAGRGLQLLFYSVGIGQISSEVPQNLSASRPQDRQFILSSKKLLLSDSGFYLCAWSVRASPHWGTDTQYFGPGTRLTVL.

The rearrangement links TRBV28 to TRBJ2-7; D perhaps matches TRBD2 (7 bases). V gave up 6 bases and J gave up 3 bases, with 21 bases separating them. Per the germline V gene, CDR1 is MDHEN and CDR2 is SYDVKM. The CDR3 has 16 residues. The CDR3 DNA reads TGTGCCAGCAGCCCAACGGGGGGCGGGAGTAACTACGAGCAGTACTTC. The encoded protein is CASSPTGGGSNYEQYF.

This chain joins TRBV6-2 or TRBV6-3 and TRBJ2-1; 7 bases agree with TRBD1. The V gene's germline CDR1 is MNHEY and CDR2 SVGEGT. The CDR3 is made up of 15 amino acids. V dropped 5 bases and J dropped 6; count of bases not matched to a gene: 10. The CDR3 is CASSEEQGIRNEQFF. CDR3 sequence (DNA): TGTGCCAGCAGTGAGGAACAGGGGATACGCAATGAGCAGTTCTTC.

This clonotype was observed many times. The chain recombines TRBV29-1 with TRBJ2-3, with 10 bases aligning to TRBD2. V gave up 6 bases and J gave up 4 bases; unmatched junction bases: 13. This CDR3 region has 16 residues. Germline V lookup: CDR1 SQVTM, CDR2 ANQGSEA. CDR3 residues: CSVCFLAGVTADTQYF. The CDR3 region has the DNA TGCAGCGTCTGCTTTCTAGCGGGAGTTACGGCAGATACGCAGTATTTT.

The CDR3 sequence is CAWRVVTHTQYF. In DNA form, the CDR3 reads TGTGCCTGGAGAGTAGTAACCCATACGCAGTATTTT. The chain links TRBV30 to TRBJ2-3, with unresolved D. Germline V gene lookup returns CDR1 GTSNPN and CDR2 SVGIG (reference sequence). The V gene lost 3 bases and the J gene lost 7 bases, with 11 bases spanning the gap. The length of the CDR3 is 12 residues.

V gene TRBV13 combines with J gene TRBJ2-7; D may be TRBD2 (6 bases). Germline loops: CDR1 PRHDT, CDR2 FYEKMQ (reference sequence). V was shortened by 5 bases and J by 4 bases, with 12 bases between the two germline ends. This CDR3 contains 13 residues. The DNA for the CDR3 is TGTGCCAGCAGCCGAGTGGCGGGGTACGAGCAGTACTTC. Its translation: CASSRVAGYEQYF.

The chain joins TRBV2 to TRBJ2-7, with D perhaps matching TRBD1 or TRBD2 (5 bases each). V lost 10 bases to trimming and J lost 4 bases, with 11 bases between them. CDR1 is SNHLY and CDR2 is FYNNEI in the germline V gene. The CDR3 runs to 11 residues. The CDR3 protein is CAKGREYEQYF. Written as DNA, the CDR3 is TGTGCCAAGGGACGGGAATACGAGCAGTACTTC.

This chain links TRBV7-8 with TRBJ2-1, with 16 bases that match TRBD2. V shed 4 bases and J 9 bases; nucleotides not matched to a gene: 3. Germline V gene data show CDR1 as SGHVS and CDR2 as FQNEAQ. This CDR3 is 15 amino acids long. The CDR3 coding sequence is TGTGCCAGCAGCTCCGGGACTAGCGGGAGGGGTGAGCAGTTCTTC. Its protein is CASSSGTSGRGEQFF.

This chain connects TRBV28 to TRBJ2-7; 16 bases are a match to TRBD2. After removal of 6 bases from V and 2 bases from J, the junction contained 7 bases not matched to a gene. The CDR3 is made up of 17 amino acids. Germline V gene sequence: CDR1 MDHEN, CDR2 SYDVKM. In nucleotides, the CDR3 is TGTGCCAGCAGCCTGGGGACTAGCGGGAGGGCCGCCTACGAGCAGTACTTC. This encodes CASSLGTSGRAAYEQYF.

This chain links TRBV6-6 with TRBJ2-7; 12 nucleotides match TRBD2. The trim removed 0 bases at V and 3 bases at J, leaving 12 bases unmatched. Germline loops: CDR1 MNHNY, CDR2 SVGAGI (reference sequence). This CDR3 has 19 amino acids. CDR3 region: CASSYSLASGRAALYEQYF. DNA for the CDR3: TGTGCCAGCAGTTACTCGCTGGCTAGCGGGAGGGCCGCCCTCTACGAGCAGTACTTC.

This clonotype came up a few times. The chain combines TRBV6-5 with TRBJ2-2; D call uncertain. The CDR3 totals 16 residues. CDR1 and CDR2 (germline): MNHEY, SVGAGI. Trimming stripped 6 bases from V and 6 bases from J, with 20 bases between. The CDR3 is CASSQLKVGPPGELFF. As DNA, the CDR3 is TGTGCCAGCAGCCAACTAAAAGTGGGTCCCCCCGGGGAGCTGTTTTTT.

The genes are TRBV4-2 and TRBJ2-3, with a possible D match to TRBD2 (6 bases). The CDR3 has 13 amino acids. CDR1 is LGHNA and CDR2 is YNFKEQ in the germline V gene. Trimming shortened V by 0 bases and J by 8 bases, and 9 bases separated the two germline ends. CDR3 protein: CASSQDVGGTQYF. The CDR3 bases are TGTGCCAGCAGCCAAGATGTGGGGGGTACGCAGTATTTT.

This chain uses TRBV27 with TRBJ2-5; TRBD2 is a possible D gene (6 bases). This CDR3 has 20 amino acids. Per the germline V gene, CDR1 is MNHEY and CDR2 is SMNVEV (reference sequence). V was clipped by 2 bases and J by 1 base, with 26 bases between them. The CDR3 DNA reads as TGTGCCAGCAGTTTAAAGGGGAGAGGGTCTGGAGGGAGACCCCAAGAGACCCAGTACTTC. It encodes CASSLKGRGSGGRPQETQYF.